The next 20 T cell receptor beta chains were all read from a single sample in a study of CD8 T cell repertoires and HIV-1 epitope variants. Sequenced by immunoSEQ multiplex PCR; TCRdb stores in-frame clones only, minus some. The sample has some 87,000 clones; around 67% are singletons. The material sequenced was uncultured baseline CD8+ T cells from peripheral blood mononuclear cells (PBMCs). These TCRs come from a male donor with HIV.

The rearrangement uses TRBV5-6 and TRBJ2-5; D unclear. Per germline, CDR1 SGHDT and CDR2 YYEEEE. This CDR3 spans 11 amino acids. With 3 bases removed from V and 0 bases from J, the gap between germline ends came to 0 bases. The CDR3 DNA reads TGTGCCAGCAGCTACCAAGAGACCCAGTACTTC. Its protein product is CASSYQETQYF.

The V gene is TRBV4-2, the J gene TRBJ2-1; TRBD1 or TRBD2 may be the D gene (5 bases each). The CDR3 contains 16 residues. Germline CDR1 is LGHNA and CDR2 is YNFKEQ. Trimming pared 4 bases from V and 0 bases from J, leaving 13 bases between. Here the CDR3 DNA reads TGTGCCAGCAGCCCAAGTCGGGGCCTCTCCTACAATGAGCAGTTCTTC. Amino acids: CASSPSRGLSYNEQFF.

The chain links TRBV29-1 to TRBJ2-3, with D possibly TRBD1 on 6 matching bases. The germline V and J ends were trimmed by 5 bases and 3 bases, with 12 bases remaining between them. The CDR3 loop spans 13 amino acids. In germline, CDR1 is SQVTM, CDR2 ANQGSEA. In DNA, the CDR3 is TGCAGCGTTCACGGTCAGGGGACAGATACGCAGTATTTT. This encodes CSVHGQGTDTQYF.

The CDR3 is CASSFVGTTDTQYF. CDR3 nucleotides: TGTGCCAGCAGTTTCGTCGGGACGACAGATACGCAGTATTTT. This sequence joins TRBV28 and TRBJ2-3; D is possibly TRBD1 or TRBD2 (5 bases each). Trimming left V 3 bases short and J 3 bases short, with 10 bases between. From germline, CDR1 is MDHEN and CDR2 SYDVKM. This CDR3 contains 14 residues.

The chain joins TRBV2 to TRBJ1-4, with D hard to call. Germline CDR1 reads SNHLY; CDR2 reads FYNNEI. The CDR3 is 15 residues long. The V gene lost 1 base and the J gene lost 7 bases, with 13 bases spanning the gap. In DNA, the CDR3 is TGTGCCAGCAGTGAAGAGCAGCCTACTTTTGAAAAACTGTTTTTT. It yields the protein CASSEEQPTFEKLFF.

V gene TRBV14 combines with J gene TRBJ2-7; TRBD1 agrees at 12 bases. The CDR3 is 17 amino acids. V shed 2 bases and J 6 bases; nucleotides not matched to a gene: 11. The germline CDR1 and CDR2 sequences are SGHDN and FVKESK. In nucleotides, the CDR3 is TGTGCCAGCAGCCAAAAATTACCGGGACAGGGGGCGAGCGAGCAGTACTTC. It translates to CASSQKLPGQGASEQYF.

This sequence joins TRBV5-4 and TRBJ1-4; D not certain. V lost 2 bases, J lost 0 bases, and 5 bases lay in between. The germline CDR1 and CDR2 sequences are SGHNT and YYREEE (reference sequence). The CDR3 totals 14 residues. The CDR3 coding sequence is TGTGCCAGCAGCTTCCATACAACTAATGAAAAACTGTTTTTT. Amino acids: CASSFHTTNEKLFF.

The V gene is TRBV7-6, the J gene TRBJ2-7, with 7 bases matching TRBD2. Per the germline V gene, CDR1 is SGHVS and CDR2 is FNYEAQ. The trim removed 2 bases at V and 6 bases at J, leaving 1 base unmatched. This CDR3 has 12 amino acids. The CDR3: CASSLSGGEQYF. The CDR3 nucleotides read TGTGCCAGCAGCTTATCGGGGGGCGAGCAGTACTTC. Complete variable domain (other parts from reference TRBV7-6 and TRBJ2-7): GAGVSQSPRYKVTKRGQDVALRCDPISGHVSLYWYRQALGQGPEFLTYFNYEAQQDKSGLPNDRFSAERPEGSISTLTIQRTEQRDSAMYRCASSLSGGEQYFGPGTRLTVT.

As DNA, the CDR3 is TGTGCCAGCAGTGAATGGTTACTACAAGAGACCCAGTACTTC. This gives the protein CASSEWLLQETQYF. V usage is TRBV25-1 and J usage is TRBJ2-5; no clear D. The ends were cut back, 1 base at V and 2 bases at J, with 8 bases in the middle. The CDR3 has 14 amino acids. From germline, CDR1 is MGHDK and CDR2 SYGVNS.

The J gene is TRBJ2-3, the V gene TRBV13; 9 bases line up with TRBD2. The CDR3 sequence is 16 residues long. V lost 0 bases and J lost 2; bases outside the gene matches: 3. Germline values: CDR1 PRHDT, CDR2 FYEKMQ (reference sequence). CDR3 DNA sequence: TGTGCCAGCAGCTTAGGTCTAGCGGGAACCACAGATACGCAGTATTTT. Translated: CASSLGLAGTTDTQYF.

CDR3 protein: CASRAGTDTQYF. CDR3 coding DNA: TGTGCCAGCCGCGCCGGAACAGATACGCAGTATTTT. V gene TRBV7-9 combines with J gene TRBJ2-3; D is unclear. Germline CDR1 and CDR2: SEHNR and FQNEAQ (reference sequence). CDR3 length: 12 residues. Trimming took 8 bases from V and 3 from J, leaving 9 bases between them.

Here the CDR3 reads CASSLPVGAGYEQYF. The CDR3 DNA sequence: TGTGCCAGCAGCTTACCAGTGGGGGCGGGGTACGAGCAGTACTTC. The chain couples TRBV5-6 to TRBJ2-7; either TRBD1 or TRBD2 may supply D (6 bases each). V shed 2 bases and J shed 4 bases, with 16 bases lying between them. CDR3 length: 15 residues. Germline-derived CDR1 and CDR2 are SGHDT and YYEEEE.

CDR3 sequence reads: CASSPRTGVFTGYTF. The DNA for the CDR3 is TGTGCCAGCAGCCCCCGGACAGGGGTTTTTACTGGCTACACCTTC. J is TRBJ1-2 and V is TRBV9, with 9 bases lining up with TRBD1. V lost 4 bases, J lost 7 bases, and 11 bases stayed unmatched. Germline V lookup: CDR1 SGDLS, CDR2 YYNGEE. The CDR3 has 15 residues.

This clone was picked up a small number of times. This chain links TRBV7-9 with TRBJ1-6; TRBD1 agrees at 8 bases. CDR1 is SEHNR, CDR2 FQNEAQ, per germline (reference sequence). Trimming removed 4 bases from V and 9 bases from J; junction bases left unmatched: 8. This CDR3 region has 15 residues. CDR3 sequence (DNA): TGTGCCAGCAGCTCGCAGGGGGCGCGGGGTTCACCCCTCCACTTT. Translating it yields CASSSQGARGSPLHF. Full variable domain (remainder filled in from reference TRBV7-9 and TRBJ1-6): DTGVSQNPRHKITKRGQNVTFRCDPISEHNRLYWYRQTLGQGPEFLTYFQNEAQLEKSRLLSDRFSAERPKGSFSTLEIQRTEQGDSAMYLCASSSQGARGSPLHFGNGTRLTVT.

There are a few counts of this clone. The rearrangement joins TRBV7-2 to TRBJ2-7, with a tentative D call TRBD1 (6 bases). Per the germline V gene, CDR1 is SGHTA and CDR2 is FQGNSA. Between the trimmed V and J ends, which lost 5 bases and 7 bases, there was a span of 15 bases. This CDR3 has 13 amino acids. CDR3 bases: TGTGCCAGCAGCATGTTCACTAGGGGGGAGCAGTACTTC. It is translated as CASSMFTRGEQYF.

The V gene is TRBV7-2, the J gene TRBJ1-4, with TRBD1 as a possible D gene (6 bases). Trimming stripped 5 bases from V and 6 bases from J, with 16 bases between. CDR3 length equals 15 residues. The germline V gene has CDR1 SGHTA and CDR2 FQGNSA. CDR3 in DNA: TGTGCCAGCAGCCCAGGAGGGGGAGGCGATGAAAAACTGTTTTTT. The encoded protein is CASSPGGGGDEKLFF.

Here the CDR3 reads CASRRTGGGSEAFF. The CDR3 coding sequence is TGTGCCAGCAGGCGAACAGGGGGCGGCTCTGAAGCTTTCTTT. The chain carries TRBV7-2 and TRBJ1-1; 9 positions match TRBD1. The CDR3 spans 14 residues. The J segment lost 6 bases and the V segment lost 6 bases, leaving 8 bases of the junction unmatched. Germline values: CDR1 SGHTA, CDR2 FQGNSA.

The chain couples TRBV19 to TRBJ2-1; 7 bases agree with TRBD2. CDR3 length equals 13 residues. V gave up 6 bases and J gave up 8 bases; unmatched junction bases: 7. Germline V gene lookup returns CDR1 LNHDA and CDR2 SQIVND (reference sequence). CDR3 nucleotides: TGTGCCAGTAGGGGGGGGATAATCGATGAGCAGTTCTTC. Translated, it gives CASRGGIIDEQFF.

CDR3: CASSPTGGLTDTQYF. As DNA, the CDR3 is TGTGCCAGCTCACCAACAGGGGGCCTGACAGATACGCAGTATTTT. This chain joins TRBV18 and TRBJ2-3; TRBD1 matches at 9 bases. Germline V gene data show CDR1 as KGHSH and CDR2 as LQKENI. V shed 2 bases and J 3 bases; nucleotides not matched to a gene: 3. The CDR3 extends over 15 amino acids.

As regards this clone: The same CDR3 also results from other DNA sequences found in this sample. The chain joins TRBV18 to TRBJ2-6, with 11 positions matching TRBD2. J lost 0 bases, V lost 3 bases, and 1 base had no gene match. Germline CDR1 is KGHSH and CDR2 is LQKENI. There are 17 residues in the CDR3. The CDR3 protein is CASSPTSGGSGANVLTF. The CDR3 DNA reads TGTGCCAGCTCACCCACTAGCGGGGGCTCTGGGGCCAACGTCCTGACTTTC.